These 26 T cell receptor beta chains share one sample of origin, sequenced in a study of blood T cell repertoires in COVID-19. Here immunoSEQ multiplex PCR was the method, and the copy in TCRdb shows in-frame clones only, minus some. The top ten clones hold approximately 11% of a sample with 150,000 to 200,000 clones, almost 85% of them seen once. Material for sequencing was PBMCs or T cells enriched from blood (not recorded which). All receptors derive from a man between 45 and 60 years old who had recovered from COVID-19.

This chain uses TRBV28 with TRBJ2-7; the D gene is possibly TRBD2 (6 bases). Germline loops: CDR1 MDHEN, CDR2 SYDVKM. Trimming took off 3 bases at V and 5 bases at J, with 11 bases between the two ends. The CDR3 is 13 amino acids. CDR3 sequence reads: CASSLVTRDEQYF. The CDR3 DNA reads TGTGCCAGCAGTTTGGTGACTAGGGACGAGCAGTACTTC.

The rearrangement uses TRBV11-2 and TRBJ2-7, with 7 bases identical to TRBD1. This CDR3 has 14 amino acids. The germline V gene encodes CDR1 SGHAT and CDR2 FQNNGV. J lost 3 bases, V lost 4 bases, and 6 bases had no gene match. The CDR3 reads CASSYDRVGYEQYF. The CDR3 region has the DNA TGTGCCAGCAGCTACGACAGGGTAGGCTACGAGCAGTACTTC.

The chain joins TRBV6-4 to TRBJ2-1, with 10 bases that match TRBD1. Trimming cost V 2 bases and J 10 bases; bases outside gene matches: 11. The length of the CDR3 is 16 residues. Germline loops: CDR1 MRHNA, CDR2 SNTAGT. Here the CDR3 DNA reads TGTGCCAGCAGTGACGCAGCTGACAGGGGACAGGGGGAGCAGTTCTTC. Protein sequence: CASSDAADRGQGEQFF.

This CDR3 reads CASSSQPQGGNTEAFF. CDR3 coding DNA: TGTGCCAGCAGCTCCCAGCCTCAGGGAGGGAACACTGAAGCTTTCTTT. The V gene is TRBV5-5, the J gene TRBJ1-1, with D tentatively TRBD1 (5 bases). Germline CDR1 and CDR2: SGHKS and YYEKEE (reference sequence). V lost 3 bases and J lost 1, with 16 bases in between. The CDR3 covers 16 residues.

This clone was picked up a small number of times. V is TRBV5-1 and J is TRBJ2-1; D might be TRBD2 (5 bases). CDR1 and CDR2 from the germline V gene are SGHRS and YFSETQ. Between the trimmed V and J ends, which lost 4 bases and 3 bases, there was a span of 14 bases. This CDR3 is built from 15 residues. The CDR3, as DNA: TGCGCCAGCAGCCCAACGGGGATGGTCTACAATGAGCAGTTCTTC. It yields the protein CASSPTGMVYNEQFF.

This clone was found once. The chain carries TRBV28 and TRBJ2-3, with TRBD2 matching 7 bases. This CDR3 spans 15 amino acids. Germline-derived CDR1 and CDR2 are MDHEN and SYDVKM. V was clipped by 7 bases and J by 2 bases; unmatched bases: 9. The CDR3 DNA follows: TGTGCCAGCACCGCCCTGGGGGGGATCACAGATACGCAGTATTTT. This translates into CASTALGGITDTQYF.

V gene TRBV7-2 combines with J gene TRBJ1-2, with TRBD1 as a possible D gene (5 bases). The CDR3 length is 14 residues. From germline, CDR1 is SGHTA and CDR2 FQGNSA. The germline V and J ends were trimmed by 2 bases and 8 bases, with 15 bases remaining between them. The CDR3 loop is CASSLRGGSGGYTF. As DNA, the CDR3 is TGTGCCAGCAGCTTACGGGGGGGTTCTGGCGGCTACACCTTC.

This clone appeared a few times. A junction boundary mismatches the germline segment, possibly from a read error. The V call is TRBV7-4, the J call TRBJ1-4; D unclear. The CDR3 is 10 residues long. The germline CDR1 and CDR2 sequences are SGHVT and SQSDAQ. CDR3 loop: CASSLVDFNF. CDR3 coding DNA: TGTGCCAGCAGCTTAGTGGACTTCAATTTT.

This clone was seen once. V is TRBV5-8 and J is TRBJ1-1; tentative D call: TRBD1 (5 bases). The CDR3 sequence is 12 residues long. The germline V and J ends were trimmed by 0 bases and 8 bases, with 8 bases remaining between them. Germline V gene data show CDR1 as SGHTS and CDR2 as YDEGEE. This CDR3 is CASSLAGWEAFF. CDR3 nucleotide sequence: TGTGCCAGCAGCTTGGCAGGGTGGGAAGCTTTCTTT.

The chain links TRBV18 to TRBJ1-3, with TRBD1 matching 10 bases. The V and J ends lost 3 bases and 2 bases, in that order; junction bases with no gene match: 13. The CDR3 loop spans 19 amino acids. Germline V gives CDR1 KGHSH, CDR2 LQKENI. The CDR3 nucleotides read TGTGCCAGCTCACCGGGGACAGGGGCCCGCGGGAAAGCTGGAAACACCATATATTTT. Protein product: CASSPGTGARGKAGNTIYF.

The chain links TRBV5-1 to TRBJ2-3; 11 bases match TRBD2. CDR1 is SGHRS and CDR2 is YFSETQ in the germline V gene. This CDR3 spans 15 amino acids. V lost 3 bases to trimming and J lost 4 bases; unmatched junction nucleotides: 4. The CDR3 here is CASSSTSGSADTQYF. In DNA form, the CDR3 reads TGCGCCAGCAGCTCCACTAGCGGGAGTGCAGATACGCAGTATTTT.

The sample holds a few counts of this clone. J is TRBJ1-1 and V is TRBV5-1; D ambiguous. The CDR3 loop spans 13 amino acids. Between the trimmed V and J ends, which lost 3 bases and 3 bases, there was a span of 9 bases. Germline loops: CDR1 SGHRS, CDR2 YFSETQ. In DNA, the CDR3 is TGCGCCAGCAGCTCCCTCGGAGACACTGAAGCTTTCTTT. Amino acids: CASSSLGDTEAFF.

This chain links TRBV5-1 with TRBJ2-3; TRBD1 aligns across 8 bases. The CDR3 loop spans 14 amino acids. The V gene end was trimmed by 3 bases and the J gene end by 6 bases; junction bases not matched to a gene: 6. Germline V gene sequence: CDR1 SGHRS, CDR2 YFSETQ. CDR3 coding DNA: TGCGCCAGCAGCTCGCGGACAGGGTGGGATACGCAGTATTTT. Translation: CASSSRTGWDTQYF.

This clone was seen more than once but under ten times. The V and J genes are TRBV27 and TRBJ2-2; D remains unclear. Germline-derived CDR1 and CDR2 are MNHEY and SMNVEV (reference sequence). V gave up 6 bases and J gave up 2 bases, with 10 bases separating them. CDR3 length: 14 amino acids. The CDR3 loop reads CASSPLLNTGELFF. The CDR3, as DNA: TGTGCCAGCAGCCCCTTACTTAACACCGGGGAGCTGTTTTTT.

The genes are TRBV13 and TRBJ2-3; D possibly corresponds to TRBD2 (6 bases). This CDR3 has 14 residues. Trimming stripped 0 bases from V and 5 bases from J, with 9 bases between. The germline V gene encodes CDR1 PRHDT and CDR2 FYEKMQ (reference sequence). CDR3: CASSLGLGGDTQYF. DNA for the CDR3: TGTGCCAGCAGCTTAGGCCTGGGGGGAGATACGCAGTATTTT.

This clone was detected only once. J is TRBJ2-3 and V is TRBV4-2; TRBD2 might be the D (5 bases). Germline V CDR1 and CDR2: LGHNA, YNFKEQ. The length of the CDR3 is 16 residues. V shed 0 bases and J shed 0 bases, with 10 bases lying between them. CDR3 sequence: CASSQDTSGSTDTQYF. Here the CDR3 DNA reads TGTGCCAGCAGCCAAGATACAAGCGGAAGCACAGATACGCAGTATTTT.

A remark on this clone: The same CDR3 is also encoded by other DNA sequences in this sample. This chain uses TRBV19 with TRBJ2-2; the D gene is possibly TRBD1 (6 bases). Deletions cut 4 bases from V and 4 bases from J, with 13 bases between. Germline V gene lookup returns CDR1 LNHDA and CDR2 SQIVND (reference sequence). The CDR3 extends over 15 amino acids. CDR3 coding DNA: TGTGCCAGTAGTAAACCACAGGGTGGCACCGGGGAGCTGTTTTTT. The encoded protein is CASSKPQGGTGELFF. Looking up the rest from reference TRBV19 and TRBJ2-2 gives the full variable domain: DGGITQSPKYLFRKEGQNVTLSCEQNLNHDAMYWYRQDPGQGLRLIYYSQIVNDFQKGDIAEGYSVSREKKESFPLTVTSAQKNPTAFYLCASSKPQGGTGELFFGEGSRLTVL.

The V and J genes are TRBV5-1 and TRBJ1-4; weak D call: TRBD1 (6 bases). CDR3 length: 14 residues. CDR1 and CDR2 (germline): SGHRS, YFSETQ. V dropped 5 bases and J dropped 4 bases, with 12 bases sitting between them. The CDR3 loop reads CASRGGTHNEKLFF. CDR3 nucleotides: TGCGCCAGCAGGGGGGGGACACATAATGAAAAACTGTTTTTT. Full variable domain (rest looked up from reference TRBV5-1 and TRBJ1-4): KAGVTQTPRYLIKTRGQQVTLSCSPISGHRSVSWYQQTPGQGLQFLFEYFSETQRNKGNFPGRFSGRQFSNSRSEMNVSTLELGDSALYLCASRGGTHNEKLFFGSGTQLSVL.

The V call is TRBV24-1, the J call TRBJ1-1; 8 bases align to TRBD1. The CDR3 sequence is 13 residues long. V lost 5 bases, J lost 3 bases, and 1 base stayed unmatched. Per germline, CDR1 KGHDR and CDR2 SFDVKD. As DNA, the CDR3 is TGTGCCACCAGTGGACAGGGGCACACTGAAGCTTTCTTT. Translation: CATSGQGHTEAFF.

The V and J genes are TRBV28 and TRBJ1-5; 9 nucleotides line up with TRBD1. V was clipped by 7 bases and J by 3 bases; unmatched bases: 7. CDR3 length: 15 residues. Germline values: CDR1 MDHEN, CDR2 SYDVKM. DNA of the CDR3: TGTGCCAGCACGGGGGACAGGGTTATCAATCAGCCCCAGCATTTT. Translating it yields CASTGDRVINQPQHF.

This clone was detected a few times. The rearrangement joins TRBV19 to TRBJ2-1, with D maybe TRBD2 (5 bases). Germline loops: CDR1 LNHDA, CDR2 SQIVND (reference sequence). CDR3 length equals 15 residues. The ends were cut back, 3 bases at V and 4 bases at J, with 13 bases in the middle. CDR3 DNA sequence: TGTGCCAGTAGTATTTCGACTAATCAGTACAATGAGCAGTTCTTC. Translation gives CASSISTNQYNEQFF.

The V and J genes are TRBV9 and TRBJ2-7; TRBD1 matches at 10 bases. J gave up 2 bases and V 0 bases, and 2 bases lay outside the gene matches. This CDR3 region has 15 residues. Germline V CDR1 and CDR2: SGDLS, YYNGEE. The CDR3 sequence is CASSVEGTGAYEQYF. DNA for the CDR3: TGTGCCAGCAGCGTAGAAGGGACAGGGGCCTACGAGCAGTACTTC.

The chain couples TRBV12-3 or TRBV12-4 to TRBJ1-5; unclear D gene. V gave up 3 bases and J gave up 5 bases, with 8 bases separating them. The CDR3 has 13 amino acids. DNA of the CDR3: TGTGCCAGCAGTTTTCAGGTACATCAGCCCCAGCATTTT. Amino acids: CASSFQVHQPQHF.

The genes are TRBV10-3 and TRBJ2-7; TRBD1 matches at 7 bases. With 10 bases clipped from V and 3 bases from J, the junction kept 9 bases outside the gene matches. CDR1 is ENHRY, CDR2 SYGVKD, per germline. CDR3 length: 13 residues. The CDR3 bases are TGTGCCACCAATTCCGGGACAGACTACGAGCAGTACTTC. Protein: CATNSGTDYEQYF.

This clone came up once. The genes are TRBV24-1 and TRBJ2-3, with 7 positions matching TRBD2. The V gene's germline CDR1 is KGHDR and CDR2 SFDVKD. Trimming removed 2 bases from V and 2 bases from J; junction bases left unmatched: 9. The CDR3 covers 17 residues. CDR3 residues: CATSDYGGSGHTDTQYF. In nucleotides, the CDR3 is TGTGCCACCAGTGATTACGGGGGGTCGGGGCACACAGATACGCAGTATTTT.

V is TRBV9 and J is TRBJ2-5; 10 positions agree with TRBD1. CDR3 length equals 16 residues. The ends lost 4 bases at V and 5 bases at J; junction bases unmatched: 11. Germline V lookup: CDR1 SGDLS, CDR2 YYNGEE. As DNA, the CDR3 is TGTGCCAGCAGCCCACCTAGGGACAGGGGAGGGGAGACCCAGTACTTC. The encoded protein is CASSPPRDRGGETQYF.